The 2 T cell receptor beta chains below come from one sample, sequenced in a study of T cell changes during pregnancy in multiple sclerosis. Assay used: immunoSEQ multiplex PCR; TCRdb lists only in-frame clones, some missing. This table holds 24,000 or so clones, around nine tenths found once. Material: CD8+ T cells from peripheral blood mononuclear cells, obtained in the first trimester of pregnancy. Receptors originate from a female donor in good health, enrolled as a control in a pregnancy study.

This chain connects TRBV27 to TRBJ1-5; D call uncertain. Per germline, CDR1 MNHEY and CDR2 SMNVEV (reference sequence). This CDR3 region has 14 residues. V was pared by 5 bases and J by 0 bases, with 8 bases between. The DNA for the CDR3 is TGTGCCAGCAGTGGTCTTAGTAGCAATCAGCCCCAGCATTTT. Protein sequence: CASSGLSSNQPQHF.

The V call is TRBV18, the J call TRBJ2-7; 12 bases match TRBD2. The germline V gene has CDR1 KGHSH and CDR2 LQKENI. This CDR3 spans 16 amino acids. V lost 3 bases to trimming and J lost 2 bases; unmatched junction nucleotides: 5. The CDR3, as DNA: TGTGCCAGCTCACCCTCTAGCGGGGGGGTCACCTACGAGCAGTACTTC. Translation: CASSPSSGGVTYEQYF.